The 29 T cell receptor beta chains presented below share a single source sample, sequenced in a study of OX40 agonist ivuxolimab in advanced cancers. Only in-frame clones appear in the TCRdb table, and some are missing; sequencing was by immunoSEQ multiplex PCR. The data show fewer than 70,000 clones, 90% to 95% seen once. Material: CD4+ or CD8+ T cells sorted from blood, obtained in a trial of the OX40 agonist ivuxolimab. All receptors derive from an adult with an advanced solid tumor such as melanoma, head and neck, liver or kidney cancer.

The chain has TRBV6-1 and TRBJ2-1, with 7 nucleotides matching TRBD1. The CDR3 runs 16 residues. V shed 6 bases and J 0 bases; nucleotides not matched to a gene: 8. Germline assignment: CDR1 MNHNS and CDR2 SASEGT. CDR3 amino acids: CASREQGYSSYNEQFF. CDR3 DNA: TGTGCCAGCAGGGAACAGGGGTACAGCTCCTACAATGAGCAGTTCTTC.

This clone has only one observation. The chain joins TRBV7-9 to TRBJ1-4; D gene uncertain. The CDR3 totals 14 residues. The germline CDR1 and CDR2 sequences are SEHNR and FQNEAQ (reference sequence). Deletions cut 3 bases from V and 0 bases from J, with 5 bases between. CDR3 amino acids: CASSFGATNEKLFF. The CDR3 DNA reads as TGTGCCAGCAGCTTTGGAGCAACTAATGAAAAACTGTTTTTT.

The V call is TRBV18, the J call TRBJ2-3; unclear D gene. CDR1 is KGHSH, CDR2 LQKENI, per germline. CDR3 length: 13 amino acids. With 6 bases removed from V and 0 bases from J, the gap between germline ends came to 7 bases. CDR3: CASSPFSTDTQYF. The DNA for the CDR3 is TGTGCCAGCTCGCCGTTCAGCACAGATACGCAGTATTTT.

The chain carries TRBV4-2 and TRBJ2-7; unclear D gene. Germline loops: CDR1 LGHNA, CDR2 YNFKEQ. Trimming removed 5 bases at V and 3 bases at J, with 5 bases between. The CDR3 sequence is 11 residues long. The CDR3 region has the DNA TGTGCCAGCAGCTTAGGCTACGAGCAGTACTTC. Translated: CASSLGYEQYF.

J is TRBJ2-1 and V is TRBV5-6; 9 bases are a match to TRBD1. CDR1 SGHDT and CDR2 YYEEEE come from the germline V gene. The junction had 7 bases not matched to a gene; V was cut back by 4 bases and J by 8 bases. The CDR3 has 14 amino acids. In DNA, the CDR3 is TGTGCCAGCAGCGGAACTACAGGGGGCGATGAGCAGTTCTTC. It codes for CASSGTTGGDEQFF.

The chain uses TRBV19 and TRBJ2-7; D is perhaps TRBD2 (6 bases). Germline loops: CDR1 LNHDA, CDR2 SQIVND (reference sequence). The ends were cut back, 3 bases at V and 0 bases at J, with 9 bases in the middle. The CDR3 extends over 14 amino acids. CDR3 amino acids: CASSMSGSSYEQYF. In DNA, the CDR3 is TGTGCCAGTAGTATGTCCGGGAGCTCCTACGAGCAGTACTTC.

The chain couples TRBV1 to TRBJ2-7; the D call TRBD2 from the table was never checked on the DNA. TRBV1 is shown as a pseudogene. The CDR3 contains 11 residues. CDR3 sequence reads: CTSGGSYEQYV. The CDR3 bases are TGCACCAGCGGGGGGTCCTACGAGCAGTACGTC.

The V gene is TRBV12-5, the J gene TRBJ2-1; TRBD2 aligns across 9 bases. The ends lost 5 bases at V and 6 bases at J; junction bases unmatched: 8. In germline, CDR1 is LGHNT, CDR2 FRNRAP. The CDR3 runs 15 residues. The CDR3 region is CASGPPGLAGNEQFF. The DNA of the CDR3 is TGTGCTAGTGGTCCGCCGGGACTAGCAGGCAATGAGCAGTTCTTC.

This chain connects TRBV4-3 to TRBJ2-7; D is tentatively TRBD1 or TRBD2 (5 bases each). With 1 base removed from V and 1 base from J, the gap between germline ends came to 8 bases. The CDR3 loop spans 14 amino acids. In germline, CDR1 is LGHNA, CDR2 YSLEER. The CDR3 is CASSQGDGSYEQYF. The CDR3 region has the DNA TGCGCCAGCAGCCAAGGGGACGGTTCCTACGAGCAGTACTTC.

The J gene is TRBJ2-3, the V gene TRBV7-9; D may correspond to TRBD1 or TRBD2 (6 bases each). Germline lookup yields CDR1 SEHNR and CDR2 FQNEAQ (reference sequence). There are 18 residues in the CDR3. Deletions cut 1 base from V and 2 bases from J, with 19 bases between. CDR3 DNA: TGTGCCAGCAGCTTAGGCTGGGGGGCTGTGCCGGCCACAGATACGCAGTATTTT. Residues: CASSLGWGAVPATDTQYF.

This clone was detected once. J is TRBJ1-5 and V is TRBV7-9; tentative D call: TRBD1 (6 bases). The germline CDR1 and CDR2 sequences are SEHNR and FQNEAQ (reference sequence). The CDR3 sequence is 16 residues long. V was cut by 1 base and J by 1 base, with 11 bases left in between. The CDR3, as DNA: TGTGCCAGCAGCTTAGAGGAGGGGGAAAGCAATCAGCCCCAGCATTTT. Protein: CASSLEEGESNQPQHF.

V gene TRBV7-6 combines with J gene TRBJ2-3; 9 nucleotides line up with TRBD2. This CDR3 comprises 18 residues. The V gene's germline CDR1 is SGHVS and CDR2 FNYEAQ. The ends lost 5 bases at V and 4 bases at J; junction bases unmatched: 16. CDR3 protein: CASSAQGRGGQLSDTQYF. Written as DNA, the CDR3 is TGTGCCAGCAGCGCACAGGGGCGGGGGGGCCAGTTATCAGATACGCAGTATTTT.

The chain recombines TRBV7-9 with TRBJ2-7; no firm D call. The germline CDR1 and CDR2 sequences are SEHNR and FQNEAQ (reference sequence). CDR3 length: 14 amino acids. Trimming took off 4 bases at V and 1 base at J, with 11 bases between the two ends. The CDR3 DNA sequence: TGTGCCAGCAGCTCCTTCATTGATTCCTACGAGCAGTACGTC. Its translation: CASSSFIDSYEQYV.

This clone occurred once. The rearrangement uses TRBV19 and TRBJ2-3; 8 bases agree with TRBD2. From germline, CDR1 is LNHDA and CDR2 SQIVND (reference sequence). The CDR3 consists of 14 residues. V gave up 6 bases and J gave up 2 bases; unmatched junction bases: 4. CDR3 sequence: CASSNGRDTDTQYF. CDR3 nucleotide sequence: TGTGCCAGTAGCAACGGGAGGGACACAGATACGCAGTATTTT.

This chain connects TRBV4-1 to TRBJ1-4, with 7 bases fitting TRBD1. Germline values: CDR1 MGHRA, CDR2 YSYEKL. This CDR3 is 16 amino acids long. The ends lost 3 bases at V and 0 bases at J; junction bases unmatched: 4. DNA of the CDR3: TGCGCCAGCAGCCAGAGGGACAGCTCAACTAATGAAAAACTGTTTTTT. Translation: CASSQRDSSTNEKLFF.

This clone was seen a single time. This chain connects TRBV11-2 to TRBJ1-1; D gene unclear. The CDR3 has 11 residues. Germline V gene data show CDR1 as SGHAT and CDR2 as FQNNGV. The V end lost 8 bases, the J end lost 1 base, and 5 bases lay between the germline ends. CDR3 in amino acids: CASFSNTEAFF. The CDR3 region has the DNA TGTGCCAGCTTTTCGAACACTGAAGCTTTCTTT. The entire variable domain, with the rest obtained from reference TRBV11-2 and TRBJ1-1, is as follows: EAGVAQSPRYKIIEKRQSVAFWCNPISGHATLYWYQQILGQGPKLLIQFQNNGVVDDSQLPKDRFSAERLKGVDSTLKIQPAKLEDSAVYLCASFSNTEAFFGQGTRLTVV.

The rearrangement links TRBV10-3 to TRBJ2-7, with 9 nucleotides matching TRBD1. The CDR3 has 14 residues. J gave up 2 bases and V 6 bases, and 5 bases lay outside the gene matches. CDR1 ENHRY and CDR2 SYGVKD come from the germline V gene. CDR3 sequence (DNA): TGTGCCATCAGCTCGACAGGGGGTCCCTACGAGCAGTACTTC. Its protein is CAISSTGGPYEQYF.

The J gene is TRBJ1-1, the V gene TRBV28; unclear D gene. CDR1 and CDR2 from the germline V gene are MDHEN and SYDVKM. The CDR3 runs 14 residues. The V end was cut by 5 bases, the J end by 1 base, with 11 bases between. CDR3 bases: TGTGCCAGCAGTCCCCTTTTCGCGAACACTGAAGCTTTCTTT. This sequence encodes CASSPLFANTEAFF.

V gene TRBV10-2 combines with J gene TRBJ2-7, with TRBD2 matching over 9 bases. The V and J ends lost 5 bases and 4 bases, in that order; junction bases with no gene match: 21. The CDR3 runs 19 residues. Per the germline V gene, CDR1 is WSHSY and CDR2 is SAAADI. The CDR3, as DNA: TGCGCCAGCAGTCTCACTAGCGGGCCAAACACCCCCAAAGGGTACGAGCAGTACTTC. Protein product: CASSLTSGPNTPKGYEQYF.

The gene calls are TRBV28 and TRBJ1-2; 7 nucleotides line up with TRBD1. The CDR3 totals 13 residues. From germline, CDR1 is MDHEN and CDR2 SYDVKM. V was clipped by 6 bases and J by 4 bases; unmatched bases: 5. This chain's CDR3 is CASSLQGVYGYTF. Written as DNA, the CDR3 is TGTGCCAGCAGCCTCCAGGGGGTCTATGGCTACACCTTC.

The genes are TRBV7-2 and TRBJ2-3; 13 nucleotides align to TRBD2. The germline V gene has CDR1 SGHTA and CDR2 FQGNSA. CDR3 size: 18 residues. J lost 1 base, V lost 4 bases, and 8 bases had no gene match. The CDR3 sequence is CASSSPGLAGWGTDTQYF. DNA for the CDR3: TGTGCCAGCAGCTCCCCGGGACTAGCGGGATGGGGCACAGATACGCAGTATTTT.

This CDR3 reads CASSLWGSYDTVTHNEQFF. The CDR3 DNA reads as TGTGCCAGCAGTTTATGGGGAAGTTACGACACTGTAACTCACAATGAGCAGTTCTTC. This sequence joins TRBV27 and TRBJ2-1, with unresolved D. CDR1 and CDR2 (germline): MNHEY, SMNVEV (reference sequence). The ends were cut back, 1 base at V and 5 bases at J, with 24 bases in the middle. The CDR3 consists of 19 residues.

The chain is built from TRBV7-6 and TRBJ2-7; 10 bases fit TRBD2. The CDR3 is 15 residues long. Trimming took 5 bases from V and 7 from J; bases not matched to a gene: 11. CDR1 and CDR2 from the germline V gene are SGHVS and FNYEAQ. The chain's CDR3 is CASSPRGTAGGEQYF. For the CDR3, the DNA is TGTGCCAGCAGCCCGAGGGGCACAGCGGGAGGGGAGCAGTACTTC.

The chain employs TRBV5-5 and TRBJ2-1; 8 nucleotides align to TRBD1. Germline V gives CDR1 SGHKS, CDR2 YYEKEE (reference sequence). CDR3 length: 16 amino acids. V dropped 0 bases and J dropped 4; count of bases not matched to a gene: 6. The CDR3: CASSLAGTGAYNEQFF. The CDR3 DNA is TGTGCCAGCAGCTTGGCCGGGACAGGAGCATACAATGAGCAGTTCTTC.

Notes on this clone: Within the sample, other DNA sequences also encode this same CDR3. V and J are TRBV7-3 and TRBJ1-1; D not certain. The CDR3 loop spans 13 amino acids. V lost 6 bases, J lost 0 bases, and 8 bases lay in between. Germline CDR1 and CDR2: SGHTA and FQGTGA. In DNA form, the CDR3 reads TGTGCCAGCAGTTTAGACCTGAACACTGAAGCTTTCTTT. Translated, it gives CASSLDLNTEAFF. Drawing the rest from reference TRBV7-3 and TRBJ1-1, the complete variable domain is GAGVSQTPSNKVTEKGKYVELRCDPISGHTALYWYRQSLGQGPEFLIYFQGTGAADDSGLPNDRFFAVRPEGSVSTLKIQRTERGDSAVYLCASSLDLNTEAFFGQGTRLTVV.

V is TRBV7-9 and J is TRBJ2-5; D not resolved. This CDR3 comprises 13 residues. The V end lost 0 bases, the J end lost 1 base, and 3 bases lay between the germline ends. Germline V gene data show CDR1 as SEHNR and CDR2 as FQNEAQ (reference sequence). The CDR3 DNA sequence: TGTGCCAGCAGCTTAGCTCCCCAAGAGACCCAGTACTTC. It yields the protein CASSLAPQETQYF.

Only one count was recorded for this clone. This chain links TRBV9 with TRBJ2-1; 12 nucleotides align to TRBD2. The CDR3 consists of 14 residues. The V gene's germline CDR1 is SGDLS and CDR2 YYNGEE. V shed 6 bases and J 7 bases; nucleotides not matched to a gene: 5. This CDR3 reads CASTILAGGNEQFF. CDR3 coding DNA: TGTGCCAGCACGATCCTAGCGGGAGGGAATGAGCAGTTCTTC.

The chain recombines TRBV11-2 with TRBJ2-7, with 10 bases identical to TRBD2. This CDR3 has 16 residues. V lost 2 bases and J lost 0; bases outside the gene matches: 4. The germline gives CDR1 SGHAT, CDR2 FQNNGV. Written as DNA, the CDR3 is TGTGCCAGCAGCTTAACCACTAGCGGGATCTCCTACGAGCAGTACTTC. It translates to CASSLTTSGISYEQYF. Full variable domain (missing parts from reference TRBV11-2 and TRBJ2-7): EAGVAQSPRYKIIEKRQSVAFWCNPISGHATLYWYQQILGQGPKLLIQFQNNGVVDDSQLPKDRFSAERLKGVDSTLKIQPAKLEDSAVYLCASSLTTSGISYEQYFGPGTRLTVT.

The V call is TRBV27, the J call TRBJ2-1; the match to TRBD2 covers 9 bases. The germline gives CDR1 MNHEY, CDR2 SMNVEV (reference sequence). The CDR3 has 17 amino acids. Trimming removed 4 bases from V and 4 bases from J; junction bases left unmatched: 11. CDR3 region: CASSSPFASGDYNEQFF. The CDR3 DNA is TGTGCCAGCAGTTCTCCGTTTGCTAGCGGGGATTACAATGAGCAGTTCTTC.